These 18 T cell receptor beta chains share one sample of origin, sequenced in a study of T cell responses to AZD1222 COVID-19 vaccine. TCRdb's table, derived via immunoSEQ multiplex PCR, lists solely in-frame clones and lacks some. Here the sample spans around 160,000 clones, approximately 88% being singletons. The input for sequencing was peripheral blood, taken on day 0 of AZD1222 vaccination. Every receptor here comes from an adult in good health.

V usage is TRBV4-1 and J usage is TRBJ2-6; perhaps TRBD1 as D (6 bases). V lost 8 bases, J lost 3 bases, and 17 bases lay in between. The CDR3 length is 16 residues. The germline gives CDR1 MGHRA, CDR2 YSYEKL. CDR3 sequence: CASAQGNLLGANVLTF. CDR3 DNA: TGCGCCAGCGCGCAGGGGAACCTTCTTGGGGCCAACGTCCTGACTTTC.

The rearrangement joins TRBV4-3 to TRBJ1-3; D is undetermined. In germline, CDR1 is LGHNA, CDR2 YSLEER. V was pared by 3 bases and J by 2 bases, with 14 bases between. The CDR3 consists of 16 residues. CDR3 sequence reads: CASSHGSSGAGNTIYF. The CDR3 DNA sequence: TGCGCCAGCAGCCACGGAAGCAGCGGGGCTGGAAACACCATATATTTT.

This chain uses TRBV13 with TRBJ1-1; 7 bases line up with TRBD1. Looked up from germline, CDR1 is PRHDT and CDR2 is FYEKMQ (reference sequence). The CDR3 totals 14 residues. Trimming cost V 5 bases and J 1 base; bases outside gene matches: 4. CDR3 residues: CASSAAGGNTEAFF. The CDR3 DNA follows: TGTGCCAGCAGCGCCGCAGGGGGGAACACTGAAGCTTTCTTT.

This clone came up once. The chain is built from TRBV12-3 or TRBV12-4 and TRBJ1-2, with 10 bases lining up with TRBD1. J lost 7 bases, V lost 6 bases, and 5 bases had no gene match. This CDR3 spans 13 amino acids. The CDR3 reads CASSDRGPGGYTF. The CDR3 DNA reads as TGTGCCAGCAGCGACAGGGGGCCTGGTGGCTACACCTTC.

The chain joins TRBV14 to TRBJ2-1, with TRBD1 matching over 8 bases. Germline trimming cut 8 bases from V and 6 bases from J; bases unmatched to any gene: 24. Germline CDR1 and CDR2: SGHDN and FVKESK. This CDR3 is 19 amino acids long. This chain's CDR3 is CASSPQELTGAATFNEQFF. CDR3 DNA: TGTGCCAGCTCACCCCAGGAGCTGACAGGGGCCGCTACTTTCAATGAGCAGTTCTTC.

In its sample, this clone was seen once. This chain uses TRBV30 with TRBJ2-7, with D tentatively TRBD1 or TRBD2 (5 bases each). The ends were cut back, 6 bases at V and 6 bases at J, with 15 bases in the middle. Germline CDR1 is GTSNPN and CDR2 is SVGIG (reference sequence). The CDR3 totals 12 residues. This CDR3 is CACGTGTAEQYF. The CDR3 nucleotides are TGTGCCTGCGGTACTGGGACGGCCGAGCAGTACTTC.

The rearrangement links TRBV7-6 to TRBJ2-7, with TRBD2 identical over 8 bases. CDR3 length: 15 amino acids. Germline V gene lookup returns CDR1 SGHVS and CDR2 FNYEAQ. The J segment lost 6 bases and the V segment lost 1 base, leaving 8 bases of the junction unmatched. CDR3 coding DNA: TGTGCCAGCAGCTTAGTTCCCGGGGGGGATATCGAGCAGTACTTC. This sequence encodes CASSLVPGGDIEQYF.

This clone has a handful of counts. V and J are TRBV5-4 and TRBJ1-2; 11 bases line up with TRBD1. Germline lookup yields CDR1 SGHNT and CDR2 YYREEE (reference sequence). Losses at the gene ends were 1 base for V and 8 bases for J; bases not matched to a gene: 4. This CDR3 is built from 14 residues. This CDR3 is CASSLQDRGQGYTF. Written as DNA, the CDR3 is TGTGCCAGCAGCTTGCAGGACAGGGGGCAAGGCTACACCTTC.

The rearrangement links TRBV4-3 to TRBJ1-6; TRBD1 is a possible D gene (5 bases). Trimming took 2 bases from V and 0 from J, leaving 5 bases between them. CDR3 length: 15 amino acids. The V gene's germline CDR1 is LGHNA and CDR2 YSLEER. The CDR3 nucleotides read TGCGCCAGCAGCCAACAGGGCTCCTATAATTCACCCCTCCACTTT. Translated: CASSQQGSYNSPLHF.

This clone came up a few times. This sequence joins TRBV5-1 and TRBJ2-2; 7 nucleotides match TRBD1. Germline values: CDR1 SGHRS, CDR2 YFSETQ. V was pared by 2 bases and J by 0 bases, with 1 base of the junction left unmatched. This CDR3 has 15 amino acids. In nucleotides, the CDR3 is TGCGCCAGCAGCTTCGGGACAGCGAACACCGGGGAGCTGTTTTTT. Amino acid sequence: CASSFGTANTGELFF.

As to this clone: The identical CDR3 is also encoded by other nucleotide sequences in the sample. This chain links TRBV5-1 with TRBJ2-7; TRBD1 matches 7 bases. V lost 4 bases and J lost 1; bases outside the gene matches: 8. This CDR3 is built from 15 residues. Germline CDR1 and CDR2: SGHRS and YFSETQ. CDR3 amino acids: CASSPRQGSSYEQYF. In DNA form, the CDR3 reads TGCGCCAGCAGCCCCCGACAGGGTAGTTCCTACGAGCAGTACTTC. The full variable domain, rest sourced from reference TRBV5-1 and TRBJ2-7, is KAGVTQTPRYLIKTRGQQVTLSCSPISGHRSVSWYQQTPGQGLQFLFEYFSETQRNKGNFPGRFSGRQFSNSRSEMNVSTLELGDSALYLCASSPRQGSSYEQYFGPGTRLTVT.

The CDR3 DNA follows: TGCAGCGTTAACAGACAGCCAGGGGGGAATGAGCAGTTCTTC. Residues: CSVNRQPGGNEQFF. The V call is TRBV29-1, the J call TRBJ2-1; D may be TRBD1 (7 bases). V lost 5 bases and J lost 7, with 18 bases in between. CDR3 length: 14 amino acids. The germline gives CDR1 SQVTM, CDR2 ANQGSEA.

The chain employs TRBV18 and TRBJ1-1; 8 nucleotides match TRBD1. Germline V CDR1 and CDR2: KGHSH, LQKENI. There are 16 residues in the CDR3. Germline trimming cut 4 bases from V and 0 bases from J; bases unmatched to any gene: 7. The CDR3 nucleotides are TGTGCCAGCTCACGTGGACAGGGAATCATGAACACTGAAGCTTTCTTT. Translated: CASSRGQGIMNTEAFF.

V is TRBV4-1 and J is TRBJ2-1; the D is unclear. Germline assignment: CDR1 MGHRA and CDR2 YSYEKL. Trimming cost V 2 bases and J 8 bases, with 16 bases left between them. CDR3 length equals 15 residues. CDR3 protein: CASSQQEGFVDEQFF. The DNA of the CDR3 is TGCGCCAGCAGCCAACAGGAAGGGTTTGTGGATGAGCAGTTCTTC.

The V gene is TRBV7-2, the J gene TRBJ1-6; the D is unclear. Between the trimmed V and J ends, which lost 4 bases and 0 bases, there was a span of 4 bases. This CDR3 comprises 14 residues. The germline gives CDR1 SGHTA, CDR2 FQGNSA. Here the CDR3 reads CASSSNSYNSPLHF. In DNA form, the CDR3 reads TGTGCCAGCAGCTCCAACTCCTATAATTCACCCCTCCACTTT.

The chain employs TRBV9 and TRBJ1-1, with 8 bases lining up with TRBD1. Germline CDR1 and CDR2: SGDLS and YYNGEE. The CDR3 totals 13 residues. V shed 3 bases, J shed 3 bases, and the junction held 1 base outside the gene matches. DNA for the CDR3: TGTGCCAGCAGCGGACAGGGGCACACTGAAGCTTTCTTT. This gives the protein CASSGQGHTEAFF.

This clone showed up just a few times. The sample carries other DNA sequences with the same CDR3. This chain joins TRBV19 and TRBJ1-2; D unresolved. Between the trimmed V and J ends, which lost 1 base and 2 bases, there was a span of 11 bases. CDR3 length: 15 residues. CDR1 and CDR2 from the germline V gene are LNHDA and SQIVND (reference sequence). The CDR3 reads CASSIVGQLNYGYTF. CDR3 bases: TGTGCCAGTAGTATAGTAGGGCAGCTCAACTATGGCTACACCTTC. The entire variable domain, with the rest obtained from reference TRBV19 and TRBJ1-2, is as follows: DGGITQSPKYLFRKEGQNVTLSCEQNLNHDAMYWYRQDPGQGLRLIYYSQIVNDFQKGDIAEGYSVSREKKESFPLTVTSAQKNPTAFYLCASSIVGQLNYGYTFGSGTRLTVV.

V and J are TRBV27 and TRBJ2-7; possibly TRBD1 for D (5 bases). The CDR3 has 14 amino acids. Germline assignment: CDR1 MNHEY and CDR2 SMNVEV (reference sequence). Trimming left V 6 bases short and J 3 bases short, with 15 bases between. In DNA form, the CDR3 reads TGTGCCAGCAGGGGGCAGGCTAGTATCTACGAGCAGTACTTC. Translated, it gives CASRGQASIYEQYF.